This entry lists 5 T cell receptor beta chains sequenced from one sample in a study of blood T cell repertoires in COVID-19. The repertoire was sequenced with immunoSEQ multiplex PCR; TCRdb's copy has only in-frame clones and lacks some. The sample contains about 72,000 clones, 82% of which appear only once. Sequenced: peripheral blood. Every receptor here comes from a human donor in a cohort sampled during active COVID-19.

The chain's CDR3 is CASSPLGTGATGELFF. CDR3 bases: TGTGCCAGCTCACCCCTGGGGACAGGGGCGACCGGGGAGCTGTTTTTT. The V call is TRBV18, the J call TRBJ2-2; 10 bases line up with TRBD1. This CDR3 has 16 amino acids. The V segment lost 3 bases and the J segment 5 bases; nucleotides outside the gene matches: 6. Germline V lookup: CDR1 KGHSH, CDR2 LQKENI.

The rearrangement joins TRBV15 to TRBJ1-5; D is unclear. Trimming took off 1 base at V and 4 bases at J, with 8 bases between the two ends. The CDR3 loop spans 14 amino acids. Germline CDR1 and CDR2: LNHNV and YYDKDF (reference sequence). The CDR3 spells CATSRGQSNQPQHF. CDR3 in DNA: TGTGCCACCAGCAGAGGTCAGTCTAATCAGCCCCAGCATTTT.

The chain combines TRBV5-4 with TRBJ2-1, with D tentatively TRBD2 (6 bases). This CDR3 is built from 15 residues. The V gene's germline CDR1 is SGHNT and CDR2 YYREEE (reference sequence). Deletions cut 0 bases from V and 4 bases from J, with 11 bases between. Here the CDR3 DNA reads TGTGCCAGCAGCTTGGTGGCGGGGCTATACAATGAGCAGTTCTTC. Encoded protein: CASSLVAGLYNEQFF.

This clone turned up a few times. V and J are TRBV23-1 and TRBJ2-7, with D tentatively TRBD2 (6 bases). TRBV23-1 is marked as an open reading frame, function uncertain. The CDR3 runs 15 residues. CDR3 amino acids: CVKVHSGPLEDEQYF. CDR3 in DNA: TGCGTCAAAGTCCACAGCGGGCCTTTGGAGGACGAGCAGTACTTC.

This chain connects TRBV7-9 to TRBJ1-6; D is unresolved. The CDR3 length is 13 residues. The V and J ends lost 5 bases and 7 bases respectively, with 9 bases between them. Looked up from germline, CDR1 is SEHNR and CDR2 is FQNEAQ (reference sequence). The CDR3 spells CASSDYVNSPLHF. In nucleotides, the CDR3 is TGTGCCAGCAGCGACTACGTGAATTCACCCCTCCACTTT.